A selection of T cell receptor beta chains follows, all from one sample in a study of early T cells in non-severe SARS-CoV-2 infection. TCRdb passed the 5' RACE reads through MiXCR, listing each CDR3 protein once. The repertoire consists of approximately 75,000 distinct CDR3 sequences, with roughly 15% occurring once and the leading ten covering nearly 4%. Sample: whole blood, taken at baseline. Receptors were obtained from an adult who was a healthcare worker with PCR-confirmed SARS-CoV-2 infection or an uninfected control (not recorded which). Each CDR3 is given with its conserved first and last residue. D genes are given only for firm matches. A clone size is listed for some rows: how often the clone was seen (once, few, many), or a class if it is expanded.

d_gene	v_gene	abundance	j_gene	CDR3aa	CDR3nt
TRBD1	TRBV25-1	few	TRBJ2-7	CASRYGTGDEQYF	TGTGCCAGCAGGTACGGGACAGGGGACGAGCAGTACTTC
-	TRBV2	-	TRBJ1-4	CASSSLGGHEKLFF	TGTGCCAGCAGTTCCCTAGGGGGGCATGAAAAACTGTTTTTT
-	TRBV5-1	many	TRBJ2-5	CASSGTRDTQETQYF	TGCGCCAGCAGCGGTACTCGGGACACTCAAGAGACCCAGTACTTC
-	TRBV3-1	-	TRBJ2-1	CASSLGAGNNNEQFF	TGTGCCAGCAGCCTCGGGGCGGGAAACAATAATGAGCAGTTCTTC
TRBD2	TRBV3-1	many	TRBJ2-7	CASSQASGGSWQYF	TGTGCCAGCAGCCAAGCCAGCGGGGGGTCTTGGCAGTACTTC
TRBD1	TRBV3-1	few	TRBJ1-2	CASSFRDRVNGYTF	TGTGCCAGCAGCTTCCGGGACAGAGTCAATGGCTACACCTTC
TRBD1	TRBV11-2	few	TRBJ2-7	CASSPQGAFYEQYF	TGTGCCAGCAGCCCCCAGGGGGCCTTCTACGAGCAGTACTTC
-	TRBV19	many	TRBJ2-2	CASLRTKTGELFF	TGTGCCAGTTTAAGGACAAAGACCGGGGAGCTGTTTTTT
-	TRBV24-1	-	TRBJ1-1	CATSDLGTEAFF	TGTGCCACCAGTGATTTGGGCACTGAAGCTTTCTTT
-	TRBV20-1	few	TRBJ2-4	CSAGGAVAKNIQYF	TGCAGTGCAGGGGGAGCGGTAGCCAAAAACATTCAGTACTTC
-	TRBV7-2	few	TRBJ2-2	CASSLVLNTGELFF	TGTGCCAGCAGCTTAGTTCTGAACACCGGGGAGCTGTTTTTT
-	TRBV12-3/TRBV12-4	few	TRBJ1-5	CASSLGGVLHSNQPQHF	TGTGCCAGCAGTTTAGGAGGGGTGCTACATAGCAATCAGCCCCAGCATTTT
TRBD2	TRBV15	-	TRBJ2-5	CATSSGRERMETQYF	TGTGCCACCAGCAGTGGGCGGGAGAGGATGGAGACCCAGTACTTC
-	TRBV6-5	few	TRBJ2-7	CASSSVLGAYEQYF	TGTGCCAGCAGTTCAGTCCTCGGGGCCTACGAGCAGTACTTC
TRBD2	TRBV28	many	TRBJ2-7	CASSSAGGGSYEQYF	TGTGCCAGCAGTTCCGCGGGGGGTGGATCCTACGAGCAGTACTTC
TRBD1	TRBV12-3/TRBV12-4	-	TRBJ2-7	CASRPNRGNYEQYF	TGTGCCAGCAGACCCAACAGGGGTAACTACGAGCAGTACTTC
-	TRBV7-2	-	TRBJ1-1	CASSLDAGTYTEAFF	TGTGCCAGCAGCTTAGATGCGGGAACGTACACTGAAGCTTTCTTT
-	TRBV18	-	TRBJ1-4	CASSPPDGYNEKLFF	TGTGCCAGCTCACCTCCGGACGGTTATAATGAAAAACTGTTTTTT
TRBD2	TRBV20-1	-	TRBJ2-3	CSASTSGSSDTQYF	TGCAGTGCTTCTACTAGCGGGAGTTCAGATACGCAGTATTTT
-	TRBV11-2	-	TRBJ2-3	CASSLSMGADTDTQYF	TGTGCCAGCAGCTTATCGATGGGGGCGGACACAGATACGCAGTATTTT
-	TRBV28	many	TRBJ1-1	CASSTHRVVMNTEAFF	TGTGCCAGCAGTACCCACAGGGTGGTCATGAACACTGAAGCTTTCTTT
-	TRBV28	-	TRBJ2-1	CASSQDSDNEQFF	TGTGCCAGCAGTCAAGACAGCGACAATGAGCAGTTCTTC
-	TRBV10-2	medium-sized	TRBJ2-1	CASSLRSSYNEQFF	TGCGCCAGCAGTTTGCGTAGCTCCTACAATGAGCAGTTCTTC
TRBD1	TRBV20-1	-	TRBJ2-7	CSASPGGTGDEQYF	TGCAGTGCTAGTCCTGGGGGGACAGGGGACGAGCAGTACTTC
TRBD2	TRBV6-4	few	TRBJ2-1	CASSERAGGYNEQFF	TGTGCCAGCAGTGAAAGGGCGGGAGGATACAATGAGCAGTTCTTC
-	TRBV7-3	-	TRBJ2-5	CASSPTSGVGETQYF	TGTGCCAGCAGCCCCACCTCGGGGGTGGGTGAGACCCAGTACTTC
TRBD1	TRBV29-1	-	TRBJ1-1	CSVEEGQGNEAFF	TGCAGCGTTGAAGAGGGACAGGGTAATGAAGCTTTCTTT
-	TRBV7-2	-	TRBJ1-1	CASSKGPDTEAFF	TGTGCCAGCAGTAAGGGCCCCGACACTGAAGCTTTCTTT
-	TRBV9	few	TRBJ2-6	CASSQSEGANVLTF	TGTGCCAGCAGCCAGAGCGAGGGGGCCAACGTCCTGACTTTC
TRBD1	TRBV29-1	-	TRBJ2-3	CSVRQGAGTDTQYF	TGCAGCGTTCGCCAGGGGGCAGGCACAGATACGCAGTATTTT
-	TRBV18	-	TRBJ2-3	CASSPEQANTQYF	TGTGCCAGCTCACCAGAGCAAGCCAATACGCAGTATTTT
TRBD2	TRBV20-1	-	TRBJ2-5	CSAREGLAPLRRQETQYF	TGCAGTGCTAGAGAAGGACTAGCGCCTCTCCGCCGGCAAGAGACCCAGTACTTC